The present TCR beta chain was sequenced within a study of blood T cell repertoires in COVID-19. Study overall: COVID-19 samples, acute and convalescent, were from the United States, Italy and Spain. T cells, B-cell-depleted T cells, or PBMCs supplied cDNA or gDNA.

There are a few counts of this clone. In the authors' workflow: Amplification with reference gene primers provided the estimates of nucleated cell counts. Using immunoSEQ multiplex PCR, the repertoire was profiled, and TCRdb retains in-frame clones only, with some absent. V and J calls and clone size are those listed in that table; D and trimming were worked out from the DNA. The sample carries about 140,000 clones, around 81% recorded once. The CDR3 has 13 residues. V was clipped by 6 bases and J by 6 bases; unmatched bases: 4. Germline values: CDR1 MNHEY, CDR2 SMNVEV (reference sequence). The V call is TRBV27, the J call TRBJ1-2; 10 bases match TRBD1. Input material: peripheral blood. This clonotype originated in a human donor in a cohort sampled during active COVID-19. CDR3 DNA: TGTGCCAGCAGACCGACAGGGGGCGATGGCTACACCTTC. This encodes CASRPTGGDGYTF.